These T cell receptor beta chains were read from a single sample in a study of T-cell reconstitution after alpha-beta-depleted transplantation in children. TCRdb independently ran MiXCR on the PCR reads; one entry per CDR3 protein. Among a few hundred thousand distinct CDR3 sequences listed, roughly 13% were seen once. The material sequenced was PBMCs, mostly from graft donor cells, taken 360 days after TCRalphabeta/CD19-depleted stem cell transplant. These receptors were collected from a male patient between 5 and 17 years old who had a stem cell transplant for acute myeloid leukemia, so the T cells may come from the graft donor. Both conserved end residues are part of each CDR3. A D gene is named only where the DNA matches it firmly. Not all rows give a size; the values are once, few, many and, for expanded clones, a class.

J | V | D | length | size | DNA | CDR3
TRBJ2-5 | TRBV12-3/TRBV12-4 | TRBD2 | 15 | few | TGTGCCAGCAGACTACTAGCGGGACGCCAAGAGACCCAGTACTTC | CASRLLAGRQETQYF
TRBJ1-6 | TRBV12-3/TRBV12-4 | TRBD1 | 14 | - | TGTGCCAGCGGGGAAGGACAGGGCGCTTCACCCCTCCACTTT | CASGEGQGASPLHF
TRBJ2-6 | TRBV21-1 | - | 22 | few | TGTGCCAGCAGCAAAGCGCTGCGGGATTTCCACAGGGATCAGGCTGGGGCCAACGTCCTGACTTTC | CASSKALRDFHRDQAGANVLTF
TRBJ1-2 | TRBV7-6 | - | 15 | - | TGTGCCAGCAGCTTAGACGCGGGGCTTAGCTATGGCTACACCTTC | CASSLDAGLSYGYTF
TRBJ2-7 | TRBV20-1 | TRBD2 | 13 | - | TGCAGTGTAACCGGGACTACAAACTACGAGCAGTACTTC | CSVTGTTNYEQYF
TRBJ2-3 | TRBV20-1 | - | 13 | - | TGCAGTGCTCTCGGAGCCGGCACAGATACGCAGTATTTT | CSALGAGTDTQYF
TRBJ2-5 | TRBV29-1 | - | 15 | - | TGCAGCGTTGAAGGATTAGGACTCGCCCAAGAGACCCAGTACTTC | CSVEGLGLAQETQYF
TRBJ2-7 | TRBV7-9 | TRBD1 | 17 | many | TGTGCCAGCAGCTTAGTGGGCGGACAGGGGTCTCACTACGAGCAGTACTTC | CASSLVGGQGSHYEQYF
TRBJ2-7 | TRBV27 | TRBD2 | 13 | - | TGTGCCACCGCGAGGGTAGCGGGTTACGAGCAGTACTTC | CATARVAGYEQYF
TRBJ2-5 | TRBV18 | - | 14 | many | TGTGCCAGCTCACCACCGGACTCCGAAGAGACCCAGTACTTC | CASSPPDSEETQYF